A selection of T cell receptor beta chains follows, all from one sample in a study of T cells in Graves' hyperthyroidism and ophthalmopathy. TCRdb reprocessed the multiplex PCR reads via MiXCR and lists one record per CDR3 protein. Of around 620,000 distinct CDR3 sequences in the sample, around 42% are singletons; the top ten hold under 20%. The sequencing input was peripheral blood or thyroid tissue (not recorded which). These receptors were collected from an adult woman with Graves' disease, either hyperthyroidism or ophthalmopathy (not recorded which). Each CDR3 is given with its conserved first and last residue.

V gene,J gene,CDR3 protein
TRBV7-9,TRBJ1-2,CASSSGDYLQSNYGYTF
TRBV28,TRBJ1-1,CASSVSSGFLKTMNTEAFF
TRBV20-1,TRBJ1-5,CSASSVRRASSNQPQHF
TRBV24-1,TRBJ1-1,CAIWDGVTEAFF
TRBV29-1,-,CSVKGTAAYEQYF
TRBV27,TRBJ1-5,CASSLMTGGNQPQHF
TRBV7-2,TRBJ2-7,CASNLPLGEQYF
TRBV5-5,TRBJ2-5,CASSYRSAGGETQYF
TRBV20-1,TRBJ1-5,CSARDRVRRHF
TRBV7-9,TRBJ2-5,CASSLAAGEETQYF
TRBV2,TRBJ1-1,CASSAKQGSAFF
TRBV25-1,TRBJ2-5,CASSEWAGEETQYF